A single sample is the source of the 21 T cell receptor beta chains below, sequenced in a study of CD8+CD57+ T cells in acquired aplastic anemia. Genomic DNA, the template, was used for profiling of the TCR beta VDJ and CDR3. From the reads, TCRdb called clonotypes with MiXCR, one entry per CDR3 protein. In the table there are 150,000 to 200,000 distinct CDR3 sequences, less than 60% of which are singletons. By flow cytometry, patients selected for sequencing had shown an expansion of CD8+CD57+ cells. The sequenced sample consisted of sorted CD4+, CD8+, or CD8+CD57+ T cells (not recorded which) from PBMCs. These receptors came from a human donor with aplastic anemia.

This clonotype was observed many times. This chain uses TRBV19 with TRBJ1-5; the D is unclear. V was clipped by 4 bases and J by 3 bases, with 7 bases between them. In germline, CDR1 is LNHDA, CDR2 SQIVND (reference sequence). This CDR3 has 13 residues. Written as DNA, the CDR3 is TGTGCCAGTAGTAACGTCCTCAATCAGCCCCAGCATTTT. This sequence encodes CASSNVLNQPQHF.

The rearrangement links TRBV7-9 to TRBJ2-1, with TRBD2 identical over 8 bases. Germline-derived CDR1 and CDR2 are SEHNR and FQNEAQ (reference sequence). This CDR3 comprises 13 residues. J was trimmed by 6 bases and V by 8 bases; bases with no gene match: 6. CDR3 sequence (DNA): TGTGCCAGCCAAGCGGGAGAGGGCAATGAGCAGTTCTTC. It encodes CASQAGEGNEQFF.

In this sample, this clonotype turned up many times. V gene TRBV7-9 combines with J gene TRBJ1-4; weak D call: TRBD1 (5 bases). CDR1 SEHNR and CDR2 FQNEAQ come from the germline V gene (reference sequence). Between the trimmed V and J ends, which lost 5 bases and 5 bases, there was a span of 15 bases. The length of the CDR3 is 15 residues. In DNA, the CDR3 is TGTGCCAGCAGCCCCCGTGGGGGGGGGAATGAAAAACTGTTTTTT. Its protein product is CASSPRGGGNEKLFF.

This sequence joins TRBV7-2 and TRBJ1-4, with D possibly matching TRBD1 (5 bases). This CDR3 contains 15 residues. V lost 5 bases, J lost 2 bases, and 12 bases lay in between. CDR1 is SGHTA and CDR2 is FQGNSA in the germline V gene. The CDR3 loop reads CASSPGGSTNEKLFF. The CDR3 DNA reads TGTGCCAGCAGCCCCGGGGGGTCGACTAATGAAAAACTGTTTTTT.

This clonotype was seen only once. The V call is TRBV5-1, the J call TRBJ2-3, with 11 bases matching TRBD2. V was pared by 4 bases and J by 4 bases, with 5 bases of the junction left unmatched. From germline, CDR1 is SGHRS and CDR2 YFSETQ. The CDR3 is 15 residues long. The CDR3 DNA sequence: TGCGCCAGCAGCGCCTCTAGCGGGGGGCCAGATACGCAGTATTTT. Encoded protein: CASSASSGGPDTQYF.

V usage is TRBV4-2 and J usage is TRBJ1-4, with D perhaps matching TRBD1 (5 bases). V lost 6 bases and J lost 3, with 20 bases in between. The germline V gene has CDR1 LGHNA and CDR2 YNFKEQ. This CDR3 region has 17 residues. The CDR3 nucleotides are TGTGCCAGCAGGGGACCGGCCTCGAGCGTGGCTAATGAAAAACTGTTTTTT. This gives the protein CASRGPASSVANEKLFF.

This clonotype was seen repeatedly, ten times or more. The chain carries TRBV6-1 and TRBJ2-1; 9 bases map to TRBD1. Trimming at V came to 6 bases and at J to 2 bases, leaving 5 bases not matched to a gene. This CDR3 comprises 15 residues. The V gene's germline CDR1 is MNHNS and CDR2 SASEGT. The CDR3 nucleotides read TGTGCCAGCAGCACAGGACAGGGGACCTACAATGAGCAGTTCTTC. Encoded protein: CASSTGQGTYNEQFF.

The chain employs TRBV2 and TRBJ1-3; D possibly corresponds to TRBD1 (5 bases). V lost 5 bases and J lost 0, with 14 bases in between. The CDR3 spans 16 residues. CDR1 is SNHLY and CDR2 is FYNNEI in the germline V gene. The CDR3 sequence is CASSRVRGASGNTIYF. CDR3 in DNA: TGTGCCAGCAGTCGAGTGAGGGGCGCCTCTGGAAACACCATATATTTT.

The chain is built from TRBV15 and TRBJ2-1, with 7 bases that match TRBD2. The J segment lost 5 bases and the V segment lost 3 bases, leaving 7 bases of the junction unmatched. The CDR3 sequence is 15 residues long. Germline V gives CDR1 LNHNV, CDR2 YYDKDF (reference sequence). CDR3 residues: CATSSSGWDNNEQFF. As DNA, the CDR3 is TGTGCCACCAGCAGTAGCGGGTGGGATAACAATGAGCAGTTCTTC.

The V call is TRBV20-1, the J call TRBJ2-7; D gene ambiguous. Germline V CDR1 and CDR2: DFQATT, SNEGSKA (reference sequence). The CDR3 has 12 amino acids. V lost 3 bases and J lost 3, with 9 bases in between. CDR3 sequence (DNA): TGCAGTGCTAGGGGAACGAGCTACGAGCAGTACTTC. Its translation: CSARGTSYEQYF.

The chain recombines TRBV4-2 with TRBJ2-3; TRBD2 might be the D (6 bases). The CDR3 totals 18 residues. The germline V gene has CDR1 LGHNA and CDR2 YNFKEQ. V dropped 4 bases and J dropped 3 bases, with 23 bases sitting between them. DNA of the CDR3: TGTGCCAGCAGCCCCTCGGATGGAGGAGGGAGCGTAACAGATACGCAGTATTTT. Protein sequence: CASSPSDGGGSVTDTQYF.

This clonotype has at least ten counts. This chain links TRBV2 with TRBJ1-1; D gene unclear. Trimming stripped 8 bases from V and 0 bases from J, with 7 bases between. There are 12 residues in the CDR3. Germline V gene lookup returns CDR1 SNHLY and CDR2 FYNNEI. CDR3 loop: CASSSMNTEAFF. The CDR3 DNA follows: TGTGCCAGCTCGAGCATGAACACTGAAGCTTTCTTT.

This rearrangement joins TRBV29-1 to TRBJ1-2, with D tentatively TRBD1 (5 bases). CDR3 size: 16 residues. V shed 4 bases and J shed 2 bases, with 20 bases lying between them. CDR1 and CDR2 from the germline V gene are SQVTM and ANQGSEA. This chain's CDR3 is CSVGSGGLTANYGYTF. The CDR3 DNA is TGCAGCGTTGGTAGCGGGGGGTTGACAGCAAACTATGGCTACACCTTC. The full variable domain, rest sourced from reference TRBV29-1 and TRBJ1-2, is SAVISQKPSRDICQRGTSLTIQCQVDSQVTMMFWYRQQPGQSLTLIATANQGSEATYESGFVIDKFPISRPNLTFSTLTVSNMSPEDSSIYLCSVGSGGLTANYGYTFGSGTRLTVV.

The chain recombines TRBV7-2 with TRBJ1-6; D is undetermined. Trimming left V 4 bases short and J 10 bases short, with 11 bases between. There are 13 residues in the CDR3. Germline lookup yields CDR1 SGHTA and CDR2 FQGNSA. The CDR3 bases are TGTGCCAGCAGCTCCCTTGGAGTCTCACCCCTCCACTTT. Encoded protein: CASSSLGVSPLHF.

This rearrangement joins TRBV5-4 to TRBJ2-2; tentatively, D is TRBD2 (7 bases). V gave up 0 bases and J gave up 3 bases, with 9 bases separating them. The length of the CDR3 is 15 residues. Germline V gives CDR1 SGHNT, CDR2 YYREEE (reference sequence). This chain's CDR3 is CASSLEGGYTGELFF. CDR3 bases: TGTGCCAGCAGCTTGGAGGGGGGGTACACCGGGGAGCTGTTTTTT.

With regard to this clonotype: This may come from a read error, since a much larger clone is one base off. V is TRBV6-2 or TRBV6-3 and J is TRBJ2-7, with 7 bases matching TRBD2. Trimming took 2 bases from V and 4 from J; bases not matched to a gene: 14. CDR1 MNHEY and CDR2 SVGEGT come from the germline V gene. This CDR3 comprises 17 residues. For the CDR3, the DNA is TGTGCCAGCAGTTACACGTCCCCAGGCGGGGGAAATTACGAGCAGTACTTC. Residues: CASSYTSPGGGNYEQYF.

This clonotype came up many times. V and J are TRBV20-1 and TRBJ2-2, with a weak D call TRBD1 (6 bases). The CDR3 length is 14 residues. Germline CDR1 and CDR2: DFQATT and SNEGSKA (reference sequence). V was pared by 0 bases and J by 8 bases, with 13 bases between. The CDR3 reads CSARDQGPRGELFF. The CDR3 nucleotides are TGCAGTGCTAGAGATCAGGGGCCCAGGGGGGAGCTGTTTTTT.

The chain joins TRBV7-9 to TRBJ2-5, with 7 bases that match TRBD1. V shed 5 bases, J shed 5 bases, and the junction held 11 bases outside the gene matches. CDR1 SEHNR and CDR2 FQNEAQ come from the germline V gene (reference sequence). CDR3 length: 15 residues. CDR3 nucleotide sequence: TGTGCCAGCAGCCCGCGACAGGGATGGACGGAGACCCAGTACTTC. The encoded protein is CASSPRQGWTETQYF.

This clonotype was detected only a few times. V is TRBV7-8 and J is TRBJ2-7; 9 nucleotides align to TRBD2. This CDR3 spans 12 amino acids. The J segment lost 7 bases and the V segment lost 5 bases, leaving 3 bases of the junction unmatched. Germline V gives CDR1 SGHVS, CDR2 FQNEAQ. The CDR3 is CASSHSGREQYF. The CDR3 region has the DNA TGTGCCAGCAGCCATAGCGGGAGAGAGCAGTACTTC. Drawing the rest from reference TRBV7-8 and TRBJ2-7, the complete variable domain is GAGVSQSPRYKVAKRGQDVALRCDPISGHVSLFWYQQALGQGPEFLTYFQNEAQLDKSGLPSDRFFAERPEGSVSTLKIQRTQQEDSAVYLCASSHSGREQYFGPGTRLTVT.

This clonotype was picked up many times. This chain links TRBV20-1 with TRBJ1-2; D uncertain. This CDR3 has 13 residues. Trimming pared 3 bases from V and 6 bases from J, leaving 14 bases between. The germline V gene encodes CDR1 DFQATT and CDR2 SNEGSKA (reference sequence). The CDR3 bases are TGCAGTGCTAGTCGGGGAAATGAGGATGGCTACACCTTC. Protein product: CSASRGNEDGYTF.

The chain joins TRBV4-2 to TRBJ1-2; 7 bases agree with TRBD1. The CDR3 covers 15 residues. V shed 1 base, J shed 8 bases, and the junction held 10 bases outside the gene matches. The V gene's germline CDR1 is LGHNA and CDR2 YNFKEQ. This chain's CDR3 is CASSQGTGGMGGYTF. Written as DNA, the CDR3 is TGTGCCAGCAGCCAAGGGACAGGCGGTATGGGAGGCTACACCTTC.